This T cell receptor (beta chain) came from a study of cytomegalovirus exposure and HLA in healthy donors. The sample holds one count of this clone. The study ran its PCR with 60 Vbeta and 13 Jbeta primers. The authors' processing: Unique TCR beta chains numbered around 80 million in a later analysis, with about 9.9 million shared. This table comes from immunoSEQ multiplex PCR, and its TCRdb copy is limited to in-frame clones, with some not included. V, J and clone size reflect that table, while D and trimming were determined from the DNA. The sample has fewer than 90,000 clones, 65% to 80% seen once. The CDR3 has 14 residues. The V end was cut by 7 bases, the J end by 0 bases, with 13 bases between. The germline V gene encodes CDR1 WSHSY and CDR2 SAAADI.

Sequenced material: PBMCs. The chain joins TRBV10-2 to TRBJ2-7; D not resolved. The TCR was taken from a man younger than 40 in good health and CMV-seropositive. Here the CDR3 DNA reads TGCGCCAGCATCGCGACAATCAGCTCCTACGAGCAGTACTTC. Its protein is CASIATISSYEQYF.